Below, 14 T cell receptor beta chains from the same sample are listed, as sequenced in a study of memory CD4+ T cells and cytomegalovirus serostatus (dated by TCRdb to about 2019). The library relied on the immunoSEQ multiplex PCR assay. TCRdb's version of the immuneACCESS table is confined to in-frame rearrangements and falls short of the full clone set. An unresolved V gene accounts for under half of the shortfall where checked; the remainder is of unknown origin. The sample profile shows approximately 74,000 clones; about three quarters of them were found once. The top ten clonotypes cover approximately 4.8% of the sample. Single viable CD3+CD4+CD8-CD45RO+ cells were sorted as memory CD4+ T cells on a FACSAria II. Sequencing was done on a sample of memory CD4+ T cells from blood. These receptors all come from an adult in good health and CMV-seropositive.

This chain uses TRBV7-2 with TRBJ1-2; 8 nucleotides line up with TRBD1. The trim removed 1 base at V and 7 bases at J, leaving 14 bases unmatched. The CDR3 contains 17 residues. From germline, CDR1 is SGHTA and CDR2 FQGNSA. CDR3 nucleotide sequence: TGTGCCAGCAGCTTAGTATTCGGTCAAGGACAGGGTCTTGGCTACACCTTC. Translated: CASSLVFGQGQGLGYTF.

The chain has TRBV14 and TRBJ2-1, with D possibly matching TRBD2 (6 bases). Trimming took 6 bases from V and 4 from J, leaving 13 bases between them. The CDR3 has 14 residues. Germline V gene sequence: CDR1 SGHDN, CDR2 FVKESK. The CDR3 DNA sequence: TGTGCCAGCAGTCGGGCGGGGCTTTACAATGAGCAGTTCTTC. Translation gives CASSRAGLYNEQFF.

The V gene is TRBV23-1, the J gene TRBJ2-7, with TRBD1 identical over 7 bases. TRBV23-1 is an ORF for which the function is uncertain. With V trimmed by 0 bases and J by 4 bases, 12 bases remained unmatched. The CDR3 contains 17 residues. CDR3 residues: CASSQSRARQGVYEQYF. The DNA for the CDR3 is TGCGCCAGCAGTCAATCAAGGGCGCGGCAGGGGGTGTACGAGCAGTACTTC.

V is TRBV30 and J is TRBJ2-2, with a possible D match to TRBD2 (6 bases). V was clipped by 2 bases and J by 4 bases, with 14 bases between them. Germline values: CDR1 GTSNPN, CDR2 SVGIG (reference sequence). CDR3 length equals 15 residues. CDR3 coding DNA: TGTGCCTGGAGTATTTTAGCGGATAGCACCGGGGAGCTGTTTTTT. Its protein is CAWSILADSTGELFF.

V is TRBV19 and J is TRBJ1-2; D is ambiguous. This CDR3 is built from 12 residues. The V gene's germline CDR1 is LNHDA and CDR2 SQIVND (reference sequence). Trimming pared 4 bases from V and 8 bases from J, leaving 11 bases between. DNA for the CDR3: TGTGCCAGTAGTAAAGAAACGCGGGGCTACACCTTC. Protein product: CASSKETRGYTF.

In this sample, this clone turned up once. This chain connects TRBV28 to TRBJ1-1; TRBD1 might be the D (5 bases). CDR1 is MDHEN, CDR2 SYDVKM, per germline. V dropped 4 bases and J dropped 0 bases, with 12 bases sitting between them. CDR3 size: 15 residues. DNA for the CDR3: TGTGCCAGCAGTTGGCCGGCGACAGTGAACACTGAAGCTTTCTTT. Translated: CASSWPATVNTEAFF. Complete variable domain (other parts from reference TRBV28 and TRBJ1-1): DVKVTQSSRYLVKRTGEKVFLECVQDMDHENMFWYRQDPGLGLRLIYFSYDVKMKEKGDIPEGYSVSREKKERFSLILESASTNQTSMYLCASSWPATVNTEAFFGQGTRLTVV.

The CDR3 loop is CASSPDRLDGYTF. The DNA of the CDR3 is TGTGCCAGCTCACCGGACAGACTAGATGGCTACACCTTC. V gene TRBV18 combines with J gene TRBJ1-2; a weak D match, TRBD1 (6 bases). The germline gives CDR1 KGHSH, CDR2 LQKENI. This CDR3 spans 13 amino acids. V was cut by 3 bases and J by 6 bases, with 11 bases left in between.

Notes on this clone: This specimen includes other DNA sequences encoding the same CDR3. V and J are TRBV6-5 and TRBJ1-5; tentative D call: TRBD1 (5 bases). CDR3 size: 15 residues. Germline V gene lookup returns CDR1 MNHEY and CDR2 SVGAGI. V lost 0 bases, J lost 4 bases, and 10 bases lay in between. In DNA, the CDR3 is TGTGCCAGCAGTTACTCGTGGTCAGGGAATCAGCCCCAGCATTTT. It encodes CASSYSWSGNQPQHF.

The table lists this clone with a few counts. V and J are TRBV7-9 and TRBJ2-1; 10 bases agree with TRBD1. V shed 1 base, J shed 7 bases, and the junction held 7 bases outside the gene matches. This CDR3 region has 16 residues. Germline CDR1 reads SEHNR; CDR2 reads FQNEAQ (reference sequence). CDR3 in amino acids: CASSLETWDRGNEQFF. The DNA for the CDR3 is TGTGCCAGCAGCTTAGAAACTTGGGACAGGGGAAATGAGCAGTTCTTC.

The chain combines TRBV19 with TRBJ2-3; D gene uncertain. Germline CDR1 and CDR2: LNHDA and SQIVND (reference sequence). V was clipped by 3 bases and J by 6 bases, with 7 bases between them. The CDR3 contains 12 residues. This CDR3 reads CASSIRADTQYF. The CDR3 DNA sequence: TGTGCCAGTAGTATCCGGGCGGATACGCAGTATTTT.

In its sample, this clone was seen a few times. The chain has TRBV5-4 and TRBJ2-1, with a weak D call TRBD1 (5 bases). Germline CDR1 SGHNT, CDR2 YYREEE (reference sequence). This CDR3 has 14 amino acids. V gave up 3 bases and J gave up 9 bases, with 16 bases separating them. CDR3 nucleotide sequence: TGTGCCAGCAGCTCAGGGTCCCAGACCATTGAGCAGTTCTTC. It is translated as CASSSGSQTIEQFF. Full variable domain (rest looked up from reference TRBV5-4 and TRBJ2-1): ETGVTQSPTHLIKTRGQQVTLRCSSQSGHNTVSWYQQALGQGPQFIFQYYREEENGRGNFPPRFSGLQFPNYSSELNVNALELDDSALYLCASSSGSQTIEQFFGPGTRLTVL.

The chain carries TRBV5-1 and TRBJ2-3, with D possibly matching TRBD1 (6 bases). V dropped 2 bases and J dropped 2 bases, with 12 bases sitting between them. The CDR3 has 15 residues. The V gene's germline CDR1 is SGHRS and CDR2 YFSETQ. The CDR3 DNA reads TGCGCCAGCAGCTTCCTGACAGGTTACACAGATACGCAGTATTTT. This gives the protein CASSFLTGYTDTQYF.

The chain employs TRBV5-6 and TRBJ1-2; D is perhaps TRBD1 (6 bases). Germline V gene data show CDR1 as SGHDT and CDR2 as YYEEEE. V was pared by 2 bases and J by 1 base, with 15 bases between. The CDR3 loop spans 16 amino acids. The CDR3 here is CASSFRSQGGNYGYTF. CDR3 in DNA: TGTGCCAGCAGCTTTCGGTCACAGGGAGGTAACTATGGCTACACCTTC.

The genes are TRBV6-1 and TRBJ2-7; D not certain. Germline loops: CDR1 MNHNS, CDR2 SASEGT. V was cut by 6 bases and J by 6 bases, with 18 bases left in between. The CDR3 covers 14 residues. This CDR3 is CASSRKEAVTEQYF. CDR3 nucleotides: TGTGCCAGCAGCAGAAAAGAGGCAGTAACCGAGCAGTACTTC.